These 18 T cell receptor beta chains were sequenced from one sample in a study of cytomegalovirus exposure and HLA in healthy donors (dated by TCRdb to about 2017). Library creation used the immunoSEQ multiplex PCR assay. The clones in this table, taken by TCRdb from immuneACCESS, are in-frame only. Not every clone is retained; where verified, under half of the shortfall comes from an unresolved V gene, and the cause of the rest is unknown. This sample lists over 50,000 clones; around 92% were detected once. The ten largest clones capture roughly 5.2% of the sample. Sequenced material: PBMCs. All receptors come from a man aged 18 to 30 in good health and CMV-seropositive.

The CDR3 DNA is TGTGCCAGTAAGGGGCCAATCAGGGGGTCGAACACTGAAGCTTTCTTT. It codes for CASKGPIRGSNTEAFF. The rearrangement joins TRBV19 to TRBJ1-1; 7 positions match TRBD1. The V gene end was trimmed by 7 bases and the J gene end by 1 base; junction bases not matched to a gene: 12. CDR3 size: 16 residues. Germline V gene lookup returns CDR1 LNHDA and CDR2 SQIVND (reference sequence).

This clone was counted a few times. The chain is built from TRBV6-5 and TRBJ1-2, with 7 bases that match TRBD1. Losses at the gene ends were 0 bases for V and 8 bases for J; bases not matched to a gene: 9. Germline V CDR1 and CDR2: MNHEY, SVGAGI. This CDR3 contains 15 residues. The CDR3 nucleotides are TGTGCCAGCAGTTACTCGACAGGGAACTTTAGAGGCTACACCTTC. It yields the protein CASSYSTGNFRGYTF.

J is TRBJ2-2 and V is TRBV5-1; 8 nucleotides agree with TRBD2. From germline, CDR1 is SGHRS and CDR2 YFSETQ. This CDR3 has 15 residues. V shed 6 bases, J shed 4 bases, and the junction held 8 bases outside the gene matches. The CDR3: CASTLEAGATGELFF. The CDR3 DNA reads TGCGCCAGCACCTTAGAAGCGGGAGCCACCGGGGAGCTGTTTTTT.

The count of this clone is one. The genes are TRBV7-9 and TRBJ1-4; TRBD1 matches at 9 bases. V trimming: 6 bases; J trimming: 3 bases; junction bases outside the gene matches: 8. There are 16 residues in the CDR3. Germline CDR1 reads SEHNR; CDR2 reads FQNEAQ (reference sequence). CDR3 bases: TGTGCCAGCAGACCCTTTTGGACAGGGGCTAATGAAAAACTGTTTTTT. It is translated as CASRPFWTGANEKLFF.

This rearrangement joins TRBV2 to TRBJ1-4; D is possibly TRBD1 (5 bases). CDR1 and CDR2 from the germline V gene are SNHLY and FYNNEI. With 8 bases removed from V and 4 bases from J, the gap between germline ends came to 11 bases. The CDR3 runs 13 residues. The CDR3 spells CASAWGGNEKLFF. CDR3 DNA: TGTGCCAGCGCCTGGGGGGGTAATGAAAAACTGTTTTTT. The full variable domain, with the rest looked up from reference TRBV2 and TRBJ1-4, is EPEVTQTPSHQVTQMGQEVILRCVPISNHLYFYWYRQILGQKVEFLVSFYNNEISEKSEIFDDQFSVERPDGSNFTLKIRSTKLEDSAMYFCASAWGGNEKLFFGSGTQLSVL.

V is TRBV5-1 and J is TRBJ1-2, with 10 bases matching TRBD1. CDR3 length equals 15 residues. Germline assignment: CDR1 SGHRS and CDR2 YFSETQ. V was clipped by 4 bases and J by 2 bases; unmatched bases: 5. CDR3 in DNA: TGCGCCAGCAGCGAAGGACAGGGGGGAAACTATGGCTACACCTTC. It specifies CASSEGQGGNYGYTF.

The rearrangement uses TRBV29-1 and TRBJ2-3; TRBD2 matches at 11 bases. Germline V gives CDR1 SQVTM, CDR2 ANQGSEA. V lost 0 bases, J lost 0 bases, and 8 bases stayed unmatched. The length of the CDR3 is 18 residues. The CDR3 DNA sequence: TGCAGCGTTGAAGATCCCACTAGCGGGAGTATTAGCACAGATACGCAGTATTTT. Its translation: CSVEDPTSGSISTDTQYF.

This rearrangement joins TRBV6-5 to TRBJ2-7, with TRBD1 matching 10 bases. The germline gives CDR1 MNHEY, CDR2 SVGAGI. Trimming removed 0 bases from V and 7 bases from J; junction bases left unmatched: 6. The CDR3 consists of 15 residues. The CDR3 reads CASSYSGTGVGEQYF. CDR3 DNA sequence: TGTGCCAGCAGTTACTCAGGGACAGGGGTAGGGGAGCAGTACTTC.

The chain carries TRBV29-1 and TRBJ2-2; D uncertain. The CDR3 covers 11 residues. The germline CDR1 and CDR2 sequences are SQVTM and ANQGSEA. V dropped 4 bases and J dropped 5 bases, with 5 bases sitting between them. This CDR3 is CSVGRTGELFF. CDR3 nucleotides: TGCAGCGTTGGGCGGACCGGGGAGCTGTTTTTT.

The chain employs TRBV4-2 and TRBJ2-6; the D is unclear. Germline V lookup: CDR1 LGHNA, CDR2 YNFKEQ. This CDR3 has 15 residues. V shed 0 bases and J shed 0 bases, with 3 bases lying between them. The CDR3 nucleotides are TGTGCCAGCAGCCAAGAGAGCTCTGGGGCCAACGTCCTGACTTTC. This translates into CASSQESSGANVLTF.

V and J are TRBV5-1 and TRBJ2-1; TRBD1 is a possible D gene (5 bases). The CDR3 length is 16 residues. Germline-derived CDR1 and CDR2 are SGHRS and YFSETQ. Trimming took off 5 bases at V and 2 bases at J, with 17 bases between the two ends. The CDR3 sequence: CASSSWADIAYNEQFF. CDR3 coding DNA: TGCGCCAGCAGTAGTTGGGCGGACATAGCCTACAATGAGCAGTTCTTC.

The rearrangement joins TRBV7-3 to TRBJ2-1; TRBD2 matches at 8 bases. V lost 3 bases and J lost 6; bases outside the gene matches: 1. Germline CDR1 and CDR2: SGHTA and FQGTGA. The CDR3 loop spans 13 amino acids. The DNA for the CDR3 is TGTGCCAGCAGCTTCGGGACTAGCAATGAGCAGTTCTTC. It codes for CASSFGTSNEQFF.

The rearrangement links TRBV5-4 to TRBJ2-7; D not certain. The CDR3 is 14 residues long. Germline values: CDR1 SGHNT, CDR2 YYREEE (reference sequence). V lost 0 bases, J lost 2 bases, and 9 bases lay in between. The chain's CDR3 is CASSLELLAYEQYF. The CDR3 bases are TGTGCCAGCAGCTTGGAACTTCTCGCCTACGAGCAGTACTTC.

V usage is TRBV5-4 and J usage is TRBJ2-1, with D maybe TRBD2 (5 bases). This CDR3 comprises 13 residues. Germline V gene sequence: CDR1 SGHNT, CDR2 YYREEE (reference sequence). Trimming shortened V by 4 bases and J by 1 base, and 6 bases separated the two germline ends. The CDR3 loop reads CASSGSSYNEQFF. DNA for the CDR3: TGTGCCAGCAGCGGGAGTTCCTACAATGAGCAGTTCTTC.

The chain is built from TRBV7-3 and TRBJ2-7, with D possibly being TRBD2 (6 bases). The CDR3 loop spans 15 amino acids. Germline CDR1 is SGHTA and CDR2 is FQGTGA. Trimming pared 0 bases from V and 6 bases from J, leaving 15 bases between. Here the CDR3 reads CASSLTSGEASEQYF. The CDR3 DNA follows: TGTGCCAGCAGCTTAACTAGCGGAGAAGCCTCCGAGCAGTACTTC.

The chain recombines TRBV27 with TRBJ1-1; D remains unclear. The V and J ends lost 5 bases and 8 bases respectively, with 18 bases between them. The V gene's germline CDR1 is MNHEY and CDR2 SMNVEV (reference sequence). The CDR3 runs 14 residues. The CDR3 DNA reads as TGTGCCAGCAGTCTACGCCCCAAGCCTCCCGAAGCTTTCTTT. Translated: CASSLRPKPPEAFF.

The chain joins TRBV5-4 to TRBJ2-1; 9 bases map to TRBD2. Germline CDR1 SGHNT, CDR2 YYREEE (reference sequence). The CDR3 is 16 amino acids. Trimming took 2 bases from V and 0 from J; bases not matched to a gene: 3. CDR3 in amino acids: CASSFAGGVSYNEQFF. CDR3 DNA: TGTGCCAGCAGCTTCGCGGGAGGGGTCTCCTACAATGAGCAGTTCTTC. Drawing the rest from reference TRBV5-4 and TRBJ2-1, the complete variable domain is ETGVTQSPTHLIKTRGQQVTLRCSSQSGHNTVSWYQQALGQGPQFIFQYYREEENGRGNFPPRFSGLQFPNYSSELNVNALELDDSALYLCASSFAGGVSYNEQFFGPGTRLTVL.

In its sample, this clone was seen once. The chain joins TRBV10-3 to TRBJ1-1; 7 nucleotides match TRBD1. Trimming cost V 8 bases and J 2 bases; bases outside gene matches: 14. The CDR3 has 16 amino acids. Germline assignment: CDR1 ENHRY and CDR2 SYGVKD. This CDR3 reads CAIADARTGQNTEAFF. CDR3 bases: TGTGCCATCGCCGACGCGAGGACAGGACAAAACACTGAAGCTTTCTTT.